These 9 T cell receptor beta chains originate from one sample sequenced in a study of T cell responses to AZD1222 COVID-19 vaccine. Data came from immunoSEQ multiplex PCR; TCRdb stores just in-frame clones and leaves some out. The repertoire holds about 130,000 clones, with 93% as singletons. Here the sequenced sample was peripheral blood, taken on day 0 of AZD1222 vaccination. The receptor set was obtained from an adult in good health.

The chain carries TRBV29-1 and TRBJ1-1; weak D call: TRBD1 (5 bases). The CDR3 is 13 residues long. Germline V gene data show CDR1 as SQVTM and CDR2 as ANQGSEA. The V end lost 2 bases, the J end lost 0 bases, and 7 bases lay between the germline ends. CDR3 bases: TGCAGCGTTGAAAGACAGTTGAACACTGAAGCTTTCTTT. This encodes CSVERQLNTEAFF.

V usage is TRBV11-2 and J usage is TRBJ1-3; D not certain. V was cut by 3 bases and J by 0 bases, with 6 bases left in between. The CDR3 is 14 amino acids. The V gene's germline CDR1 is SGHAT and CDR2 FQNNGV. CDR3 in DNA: TGTGCCAGCAGCTTGGGGTTCTCTGGAAACACCATATATTTT. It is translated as CASSLGFSGNTIYF.

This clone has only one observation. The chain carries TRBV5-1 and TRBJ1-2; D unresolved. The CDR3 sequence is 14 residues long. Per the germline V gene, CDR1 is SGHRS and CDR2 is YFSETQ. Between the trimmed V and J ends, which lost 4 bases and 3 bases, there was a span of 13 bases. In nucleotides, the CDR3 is TGCGCCAGCAGCCCGGACGGGCAGGACTATGGCTACACCTTC. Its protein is CASSPDGQDYGYTF.

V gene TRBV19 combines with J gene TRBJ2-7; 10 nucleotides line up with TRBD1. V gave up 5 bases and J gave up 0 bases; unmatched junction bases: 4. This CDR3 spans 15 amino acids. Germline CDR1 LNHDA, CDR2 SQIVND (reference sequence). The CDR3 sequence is CASSLDRGASYEQYF. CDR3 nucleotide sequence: TGTGCCAGTAGTTTGGACAGGGGGGCCTCCTACGAGCAGTACTTC. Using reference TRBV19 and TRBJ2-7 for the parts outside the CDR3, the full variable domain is DGGITQSPKYLFRKEGQNVTLSCEQNLNHDAMYWYRQDPGQGLRLIYYSQIVNDFQKGDIAEGYSVSREKKESFPLTVTSAQKNPTAFYLCASSLDRGASYEQYFGPGTRLTVT.

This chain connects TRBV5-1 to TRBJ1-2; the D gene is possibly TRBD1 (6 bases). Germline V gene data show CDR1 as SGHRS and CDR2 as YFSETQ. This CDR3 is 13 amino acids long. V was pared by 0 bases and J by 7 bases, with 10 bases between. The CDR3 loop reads CASSLAAGAGYTF. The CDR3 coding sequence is TGCGCCAGCAGCTTGGCGGCAGGGGCTGGCTACACCTTC.

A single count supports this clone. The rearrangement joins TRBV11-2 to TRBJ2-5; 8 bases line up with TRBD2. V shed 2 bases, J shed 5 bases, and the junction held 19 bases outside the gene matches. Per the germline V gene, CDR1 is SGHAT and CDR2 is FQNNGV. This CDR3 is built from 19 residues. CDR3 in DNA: TGTGCCAGCAGCTTATCCCAAGTTGGCGGGGGGTTTCCATTTGAGACCCAGTACTTC. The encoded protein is CASSLSQVGGGFPFETQYF.

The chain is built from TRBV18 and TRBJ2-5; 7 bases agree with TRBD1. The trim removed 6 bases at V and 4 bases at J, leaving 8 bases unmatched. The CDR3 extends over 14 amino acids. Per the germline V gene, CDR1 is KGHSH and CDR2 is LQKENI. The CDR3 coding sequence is TGTGCCAGCTCTTCGCGAGGGGGCGTAGAGACCCAGTACTTC. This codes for CASSSRGGVETQYF.

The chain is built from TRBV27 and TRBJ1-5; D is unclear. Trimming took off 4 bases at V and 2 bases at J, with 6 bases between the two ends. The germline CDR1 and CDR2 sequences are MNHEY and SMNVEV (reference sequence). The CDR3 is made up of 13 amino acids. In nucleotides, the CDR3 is TGTGCCAGCAGTTACATCGGCAATCAGCCCCAGCATTTT. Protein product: CASSYIGNQPQHF.

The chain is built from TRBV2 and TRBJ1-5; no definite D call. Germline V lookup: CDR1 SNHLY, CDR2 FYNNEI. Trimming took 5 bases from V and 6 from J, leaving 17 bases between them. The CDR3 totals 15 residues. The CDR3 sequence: CASSFGPRNGQPQHF. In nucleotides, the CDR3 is TGTGCCAGCAGTTTTGGGCCCCGAAACGGTCAGCCCCAGCATTTT.